One sample yielded the 7 T cell receptor beta chains listed below, sequenced in a study of T cell repertoires in cytomegalovirus infection. Each CDR3 protein is one row after TCRdb ran MiXCR on the reads. Of 900,000 to 950,000 distinct CDR3 sequences in the sample, 31% were seen once. Their antigens are not known. The sequencing used cultured CD8+ T cells from PBMCs, collected from culture after CMV antigen stimulation. These receptor sequences come from a human donor in good health (CMV status not recorded). Some clones in this sample may be carry-over from other donors' samples.

Comments on this clonotype: A much larger clone lies one base from this, so it may be a read error. This chain uses TRBV6-2 or TRBV6-3 with TRBJ2-5; D ambiguous. The germline V and J ends were trimmed by 6 bases and 5 bases, with 7 bases remaining between them. The CDR3 totals 11 residues. Looked up from germline, CDR1 is MNHEY and CDR2 is SVGEGT. The CDR3 DNA reads TGTGCCAGCAGGGTGGGGGAGACCCAGTACTTC. Its translation is CASRVGETQYF.

V and J are TRBV2 and TRBJ2-6; either TRBD1 or TRBD2 may supply D (5 bases each). Germline CDR1 SNHLY, CDR2 FYNNEI. CDR3 length equals 18 residues. V dropped 7 bases and J dropped 0 bases, with 19 bases sitting between them. In DNA, the CDR3 is TGTGCCAGCATTGGGGACGGACCGATTAGCTCTGGGGCCAACGTCCTGACTTTC. It codes for CASIGDGPISSGANVLTF.

The V and J genes are TRBV27 and TRBJ2-1; D might be TRBD2 (6 bases). The ends were cut back, 4 bases at V and 4 bases at J, with 17 bases in the middle. This CDR3 is built from 16 residues. Germline CDR1 MNHEY, CDR2 SMNVEV (reference sequence). Here the CDR3 DNA reads TGTGCCAGCAGTTCCCGCGGGGACGACTCGTACAATGAGCAGTTCTTC. Its translation: CASSSRGDDSYNEQFF.

This clonotype showed up just a few times. This chain uses TRBV19 with TRBJ1-2, with 8 bases that match TRBD1. After removal of 3 bases from V and 2 bases from J, the junction contained 14 bases not matched to a gene. Germline V lookup: CDR1 LNHDA, CDR2 SQIVND (reference sequence). The CDR3 loop spans 18 amino acids. The DNA for the CDR3 is TGTGCCAGTAGTATCGATAATGCCGGACAGGGATGGAACTATGGCTACACCTTC. Translated, it gives CASSIDNAGQGWNYGYTF.

This clonotype was observed a handful of times. The chain uses TRBV7-8 and TRBJ2-5; 11 nucleotides match TRBD2. The V segment lost 9 bases and the J segment 3 bases; nucleotides outside the gene matches: 9. The CDR3 extends over 15 amino acids. CDR1 and CDR2 (germline): SGHVS, FQNEAQ. The CDR3, as DNA: TGTGCCAGTTATCCTACGACTAGCGGGGAAGAGACCCAGTACTTC. Its protein is CASYPTTSGEETQYF.

V and J are TRBV27 and TRBJ2-1; D gene uncertain. The CDR3 sequence is 15 residues long. Germline lookup yields CDR1 MNHEY and CDR2 SMNVEV (reference sequence). V was trimmed by 5 bases and J by 2 bases, leaving 13 bases between them. CDR3 nucleotides: TGTGCCAGCAGTACCCCTGGGGATACCTACAATGAGCAGTTCTTC. Translated: CASSTPGDTYNEQFF.

The chain links TRBV11-1 to TRBJ2-2; 10 bases agree with TRBD1. CDR1 SGHAT and CDR2 FQDESV come from the germline V gene (reference sequence). Losses at the gene ends were 5 bases for V and 6 bases for J; bases not matched to a gene: 12. The CDR3 loop spans 17 amino acids. The CDR3 is CASSPPPRDRGPGELFF. The CDR3, as DNA: TGTGCCAGCAGCCCGCCACCTCGGGACAGGGGCCCCGGGGAGCTGTTTTTT.